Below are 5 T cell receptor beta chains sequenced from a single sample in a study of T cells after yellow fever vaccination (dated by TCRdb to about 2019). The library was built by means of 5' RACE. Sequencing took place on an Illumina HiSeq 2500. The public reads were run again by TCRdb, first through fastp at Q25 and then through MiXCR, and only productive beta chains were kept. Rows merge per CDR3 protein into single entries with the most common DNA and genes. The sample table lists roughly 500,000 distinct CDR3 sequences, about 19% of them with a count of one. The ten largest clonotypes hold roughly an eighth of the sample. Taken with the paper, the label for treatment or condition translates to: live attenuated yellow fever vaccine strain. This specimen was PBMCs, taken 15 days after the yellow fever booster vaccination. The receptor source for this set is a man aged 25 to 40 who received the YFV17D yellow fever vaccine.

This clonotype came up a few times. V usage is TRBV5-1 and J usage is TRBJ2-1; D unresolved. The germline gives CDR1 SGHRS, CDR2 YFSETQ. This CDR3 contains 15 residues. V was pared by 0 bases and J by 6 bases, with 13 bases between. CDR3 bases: TGCGCCAGCAGCTTGGGGTTTGGCGTGGGCAATGAGCAGTTCTTC. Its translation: CASSLGFGVGNEQFF.

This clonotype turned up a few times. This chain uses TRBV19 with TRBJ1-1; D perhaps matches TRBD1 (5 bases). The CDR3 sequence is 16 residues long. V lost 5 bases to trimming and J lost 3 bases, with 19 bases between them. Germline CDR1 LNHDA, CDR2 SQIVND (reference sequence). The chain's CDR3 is CASSPRWDGGDTEAFF. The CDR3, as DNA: TGTGCCAGTAGTCCCCGGTGGGACGGGGGGGACACTGAAGCTTTCTTT.

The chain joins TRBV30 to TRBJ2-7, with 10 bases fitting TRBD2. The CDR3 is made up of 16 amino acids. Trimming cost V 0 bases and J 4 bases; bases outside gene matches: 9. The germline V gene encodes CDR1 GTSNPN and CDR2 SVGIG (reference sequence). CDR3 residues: CAWSVRGASGRYEQYF. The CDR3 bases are TGTGCCTGGAGTGTACGAGGGGCTAGCGGGAGATACGAGCAGTACTTC.

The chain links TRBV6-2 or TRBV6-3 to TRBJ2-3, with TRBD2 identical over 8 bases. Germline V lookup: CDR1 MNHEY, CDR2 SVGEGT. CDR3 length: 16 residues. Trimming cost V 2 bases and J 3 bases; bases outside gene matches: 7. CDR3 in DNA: TGTGCCAGCAGTTACCCCAGCGGGAGTGGGACAGATACGCAGTATTTT. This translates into CASSYPSGSGTDTQYF.

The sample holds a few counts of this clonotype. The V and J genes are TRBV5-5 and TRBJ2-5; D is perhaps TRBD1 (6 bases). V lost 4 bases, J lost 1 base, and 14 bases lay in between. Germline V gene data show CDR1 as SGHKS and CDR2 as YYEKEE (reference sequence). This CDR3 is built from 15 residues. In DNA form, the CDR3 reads TGTGCCAGCAGCCAAGAGTGGACAGTCCAAGAGACCCAGTACTTC. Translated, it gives CASSQEWTVQETQYF.